This record looks at one TCR beta chain sequence and its context. Its antigen is currently not known. Nothing much larger sits one base from this clone, and base qualities are not available. These data originate in a study of T cells in Graves' hyperthyroidism and ophthalmopathy (dated by TCRdb to between 2018 and 2020). Regarding the research as a whole: Peripheral blood samples were taken at initial diagnosis, before any treatment was given. According to the paper, TCR Vbeta CDR3 sequencing was carried out on roughly 130 peripheral blood samples, which came from about 45 ophthalmopathy, 70 to 80 hyperthyroidism and roughly 17 progressor patients. A discovery cohort of about 95 patients, about 40 with Graves' ophthalmopathy and 57 with stable Graves' hyperthyroidism, was used to find distinguishing TCR V-J signatures. The roughly 99 discovery patients were divided at random into training and test sets in a 7:3 ratio. In addition, the study compared T-cell repertoires in thyroid tissue and in blood from six Graves' hyperthyroidism patients. Whether ophthalmopathy could be predicted prospectively was tested in an independent validation cohort made up of about 20 hyperthyroidism patients plus 17 patients who later progressed to ophthalmopathy. Following sampling, methimazole starting at 30 mg daily was given to hyperthyroidism patients, and high-dose intravenous methylprednisolone was given to ophthalmopathy patients.

CDR1 and CDR2 (MNHEY, SVGAGI) derive from the germline V gene. V is shortened by 4 bases, J by 5 bases, and the region joining them spans 14 bases. Measured from the cysteine to the phenylalanine, the CDR3 is 14 residues long. Only the CDR3 portion is preserved as DNA: 42 bases, with reading frame beginning at the first base. Overall study results and their limits: Ophthalmopathy was separated from stable hyperthyroidism by a 13 V-J signature model, with approximately 85% sensitivity and around 81% specificity obtained in cross-validation and 80%/75% obtained in testing. Sample size was not statistically predetermined, and investigators were not blinded to group allocation. In validation, progression to ophthalmopathy was predicted by the model with 70.59% sensitivity and 72% to 85% specificity, a median of about 6 months before onset. Most expanded thyroid clonotypes (frequency above 0.001) were also detected in blood, a finding suggesting that blood repertoires may reflect thyroid immune responses.

Hyperthyroidism patients were aged 18 to 65 years and newly diagnosed, with disease duration of less than 2 months. The study excluded patients with uncontrolled infections, other autoimmune diseases, pregnancy or lactation. Clinical symptoms, serum thyroxine and TRAb, thyroid ultrasound, and orbital computed tomography formed the basis for the diagnoses. Blood from progressor patients was collected at the time of first diagnosis with hyperthyroidism, before any ophthalmopathy symptoms had appeared. Ficoll-Paque density gradient centrifugation was used to isolate PBMCs from approximately 10 ml of fresh peripheral blood. Progressor patients were first diagnosed with Graves' hyperthyroidism and then developed ophthalmopathy during follow-up. Total RNA was extracted with Trizol reagent, and quality was checked on an Agilent 2100 Bioanalyzer. The TCR beta CDR3 regions were amplified from RNA transcripts. A first-round RT-PCR of the TCR CDR3 used the HTBI primer set with the Qiagen OneStep RT-PCR kit. Libraries were constructed in a second round of multiplex PCR, after which size selection and purification were carried out. Paired-end sequencing of the libraries was performed with 100 bp reads on an Illumina HiSeq2000. The source study handled its data this way. SOAPnuke was used to process the raw data, with reads discarded if the reads contained adapters or uncalled bases, had a mean Phred below 15, or lacked an exact constant-primer or identifier match. COPE v1.2.5 was used to merge high-quality paired reads, and clonotypes were defined as unique nucleotide sequences. Clonotypes were aligned to IMGT TRBV, TRBD and TRBJ reference segments using MiTCR v1.1. Analysis was restricted to V-J combinations with a frequency above 0.0001, which covered roughly 99% of repertoires. A TCS score was defined as the ratio of F50 (clonal expansion) to E x V (chaos), with BLOSUM62-based TCRdist applied between CDR3 peptides within each V-J. Welch's t-statistics and random forest reduced roughly 540 V-J features to roughly 13, which were used in a naive Bayes classifier (R e1071). In-frame beta chains were kept once TCRdb had trimmed the public reads at Q25 with fastp and called clones with MiXCR. Rows matching on CDR3 protein sequence are summarized as one entry with the most common DNA and genes. None of the V and J calls come from the authors' own analysis; TCRdb made them. Across this sample there are under 350,000 distinct CDR3 sequences, with less than 30% seen only once. About 30% of the sample lies in the top ten.

The chain uses TRBV6-5 and TRBJ2-5, with a tentative D gene TRBD2 over 6 matching bases. The sequenced sample consisted of blood. The clonotype originates from a man between 35 and 55 years old with Graves' hyperthyroidism that later progressed to Graves' ophthalmopathy. The nucleotide sequence reads TGTGCCAGCAGTTCACGAGCGGGTGGGGAGACCCAGTACTTC. It is translated as CASSSRAGGETQYF.